Reported below is one T cell receptor (beta chain). As yet, its antigen is unknown. The data originate from a study of shared clonotypes between healthy human individuals. General observations from the study: Four donors shared about 4.8% of their naive CD4 clonotypes. It was the non-shared clonotypes that had lower generation probabilities than clonotypes shared by all four donors.

The donors were adults (healthy and HIV-negative) with no recent acute infections or vaccinations. Per the original methods: Filtering differed because ImmunoSEQ produced junction-only sequences that carried no quality scores. Using immunoSEQ multiplex PCR, the repertoire was profiled, and TCRdb retains in-frame clones only, with some absent. The V and J calls and the clone size are those of that table, but D and trimming were determined from the DNA. Of 650,000 to 750,000 clones listed, about two thirds were seen once; the top ten hold about 1.7%. In germline, CDR1 is LGHNA, CDR2 YNFKEQ. The V end was cut by 5 bases, the J end by 4 bases, with 15 bases between. This CDR3 has 14 residues.

The chain uses TRBV4-2 and TRBJ2-7; D tentatively reads TRBD1 or TRBD2 (5 bases each). The specimen was memory CD4+ T cells sorted from blood. Documented subset: CD45RA-negative fraction. This TCR came from a woman aged 25 to 39 in good health. CDR3 loop: CASSLLEGPYEQYF. The CDR3 region has the DNA TGTGCCAGCAGCTTACTCGAGGGACCATACGAGCAGTACTTC.